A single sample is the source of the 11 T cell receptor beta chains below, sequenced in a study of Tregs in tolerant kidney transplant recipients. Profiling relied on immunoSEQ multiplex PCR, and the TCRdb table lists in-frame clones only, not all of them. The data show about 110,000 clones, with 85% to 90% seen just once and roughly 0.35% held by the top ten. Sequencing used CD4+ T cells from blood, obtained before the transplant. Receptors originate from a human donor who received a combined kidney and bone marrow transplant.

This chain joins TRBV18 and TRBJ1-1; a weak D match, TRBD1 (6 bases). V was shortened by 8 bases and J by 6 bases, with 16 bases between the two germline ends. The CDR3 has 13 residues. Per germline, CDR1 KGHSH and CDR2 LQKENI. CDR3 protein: CASTGGARAEAFF. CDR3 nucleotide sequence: TGTGCCAGCACGGGGGGGGCGAGGGCTGAAGCTTTCTTT.

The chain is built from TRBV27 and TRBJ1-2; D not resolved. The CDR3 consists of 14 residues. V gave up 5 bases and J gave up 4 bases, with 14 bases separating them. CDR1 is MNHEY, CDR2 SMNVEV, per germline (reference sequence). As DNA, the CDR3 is TGTGCCAGCAGTGGGCATGGGTCCGCCTATGGCTACACCTTC. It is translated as CASSGHGSAYGYTF.

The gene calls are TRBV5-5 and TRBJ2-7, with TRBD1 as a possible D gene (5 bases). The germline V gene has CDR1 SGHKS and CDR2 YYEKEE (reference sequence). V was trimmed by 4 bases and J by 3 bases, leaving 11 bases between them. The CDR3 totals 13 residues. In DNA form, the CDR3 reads TGTGCCAGCAGCCCGCGACAGAGCTACGAGCAGTACTTC. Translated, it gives CASSPRQSYEQYF. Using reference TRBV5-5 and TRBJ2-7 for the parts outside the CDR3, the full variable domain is DAGVTQSPTHLIKTRGQQVTLRCSPISGHKSVSWYQQVLGQGPQFIFQYYEKEERGRGNFPDRFSARQFPNYSSELNVNALLLGDSALYLCASSPRQSYEQYFGPGTRLTVT.

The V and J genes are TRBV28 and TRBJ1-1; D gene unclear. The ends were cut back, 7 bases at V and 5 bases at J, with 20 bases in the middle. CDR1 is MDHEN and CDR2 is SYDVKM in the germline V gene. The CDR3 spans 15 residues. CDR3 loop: CASTPQRGGKTEAFF. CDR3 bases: TGTGCCAGCACCCCTCAGCGGGGTGGCAAAACTGAAGCTTTCTTT.

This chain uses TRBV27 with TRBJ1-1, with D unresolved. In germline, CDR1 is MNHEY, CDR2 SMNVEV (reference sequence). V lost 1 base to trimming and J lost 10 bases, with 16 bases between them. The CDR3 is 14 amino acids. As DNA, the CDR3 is TGTGCCAGCAGTTTATTAGCGTCTCCTGCTAGAGCTTTCTTT. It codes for CASSLLASPARAFF.

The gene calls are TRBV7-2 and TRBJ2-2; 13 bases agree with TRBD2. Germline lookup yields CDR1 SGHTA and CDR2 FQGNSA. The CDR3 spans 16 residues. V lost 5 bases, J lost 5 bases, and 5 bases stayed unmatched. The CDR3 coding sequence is TGTGCCAGCAGCCGACTAGCGGGAGGAGATACCGGGGAGCTGTTTTTT. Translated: CASSRLAGGDTGELFF.

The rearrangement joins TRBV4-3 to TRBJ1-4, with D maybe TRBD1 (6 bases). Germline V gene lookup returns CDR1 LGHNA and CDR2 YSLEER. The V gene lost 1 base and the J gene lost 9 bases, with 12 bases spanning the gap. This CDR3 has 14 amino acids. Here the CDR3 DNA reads TGCGCCAGCAGCCAAGCAGGGGCCCGGAAAAAACTGTTTTTT. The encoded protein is CASSQAGARKKLFF.

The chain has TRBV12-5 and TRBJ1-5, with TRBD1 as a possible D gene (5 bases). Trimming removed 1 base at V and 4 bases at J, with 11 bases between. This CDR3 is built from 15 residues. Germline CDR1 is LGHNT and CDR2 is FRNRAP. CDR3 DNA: TGTGCTAGTGGTTTGGGCGCGACAGCTAATCAGCCCCAGCATTTT. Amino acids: CASGLGATANQPQHF.

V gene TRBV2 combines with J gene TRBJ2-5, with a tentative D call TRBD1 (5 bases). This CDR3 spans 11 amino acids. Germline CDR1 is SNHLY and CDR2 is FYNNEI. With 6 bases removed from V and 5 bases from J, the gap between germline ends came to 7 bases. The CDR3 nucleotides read TGTGCCAGCAGCGCAGGGGAGACCCAGTACTTC. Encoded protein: CASSAGETQYF.

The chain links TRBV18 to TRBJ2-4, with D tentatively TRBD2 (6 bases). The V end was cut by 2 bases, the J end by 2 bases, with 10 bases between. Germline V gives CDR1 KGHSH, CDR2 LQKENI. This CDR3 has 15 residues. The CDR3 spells CASSPGRRSKNIQYF. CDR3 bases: TGTGCCAGCTCACCAGGGAGGCGATCCAAAAACATTCAGTACTTC.

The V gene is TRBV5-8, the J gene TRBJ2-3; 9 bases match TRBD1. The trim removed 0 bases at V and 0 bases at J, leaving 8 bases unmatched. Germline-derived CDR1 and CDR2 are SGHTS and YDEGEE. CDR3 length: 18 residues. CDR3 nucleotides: TGTGCCAGCAGCTTGGTCGGGACAGGGCCAGGTAGCACAGATACGCAGTATTTT. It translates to CASSLVGTGPGSTDTQYF. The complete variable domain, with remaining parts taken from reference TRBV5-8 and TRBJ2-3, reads EAGVTQSPTHLIKTRGQQATLRCSPISGHTSVYWYQQALGLGLQFLLWYDEGEERNRGNFPPRFSGRQFPNYSSELNVNALELEDSALYLCASSLVGTGPGSTDTQYFGPGTRLTVL.